One and the same sample provided the 4 T cell receptor beta chains below, sequenced in a study of T-cell reconstitution after alpha-beta-depleted transplantation in children. For TCRbeta, the library was prepared with unique molecular identifiers. MiXCR, applied by TCRdb to the PCR reads, yields one record per CDR3 protein. This sample has 150,000 to 250,000 distinct CDR3 sequences, with about 6% found just once. Sequences were derived from PBMCs, sampled before TCRalphabeta/CD19-depleted stem cell transplant. These receptors were taken from a girl less than two years old with combined immunodeficiency, due to receive a stem cell transplant.

This clonotype has a handful of counts. The DNA for the CDR3 is TGTGCCAGCAGACAAATTTCCGGGGAGCTGTTTTTT. Protein sequence: CASRQISGELFF. J is TRBJ2-2 and V is TRBV7-6; D is uncertain. CDR1 and CDR2 from the germline V gene are SGHVS and FNYEAQ. The ends were cut back, 6 bases at V and 6 bases at J, with 8 bases in the middle. The CDR3 runs to 12 residues.

This clonotype came up many times. This rearrangement joins TRBV20-1 to TRBJ2-7; no reliable D call. In germline, CDR1 is DFQATT, CDR2 SNEGSKA (reference sequence). This CDR3 comprises 15 residues. V was cut by 0 bases and J by 3 bases, with 15 bases left in between. CDR3 loop: CSARDRRFSHYEQYF. The CDR3 DNA reads as TGCAGTGCTAGAGATCGCCGATTTTCGCACTACGAGCAGTACTTC.

Ten or more counts support this clonotype. One end of the junction is discordant with germline, which a read error may explain. This sequence joins TRBV7-7 and TRBJ2-7; 9 positions match TRBD1. The CDR3 consists of 13 residues. Germline CDR1 reads SSHAT; CDR2 reads FNYEAQ (reference sequence). The CDR3 is CASSLGQGLEQYF. CDR3 nucleotides: TGTGCTAGCAGCTTAGGACAGGGGCTCGAGCAGTACTTC.

This clonotype was found many times. V gene TRBV29-1 combines with J gene TRBJ1-3; 9 bases map to TRBD1. Germline CDR1 and CDR2: SQVTM and ANQGSEA. This CDR3 is built from 13 residues. The V gene end was trimmed by 4 bases and the J gene end by 7 bases; junction bases not matched to a gene: 5. The CDR3 loop reads CSVASQGANTIYF. CDR3 nucleotide sequence: TGCAGCGTTGCCTCACAGGGGGCTAACACCATATATTTT.